This TCR beta chain was documented in a study of blood T cell repertoires in COVID-19. The wider study: The United States, Italy and Spain supplied acute and convalescent COVID-19 samples. The analysed material was cDNA or gDNA that came from T cells, B-cell-depleted T cells, or PBMCs.

Participants had their cohort set by participant-reported clinical history. In the 2 weeks before study entry, exposed participants met a COVID-19 case, which was PCR-confirmed or clinician-diagnosed. Data came from immunoSEQ multiplex PCR; TCRdb stores just in-frame clones and leaves some out. There are fewer than 200,000 clones in the sample; roughly 84% occur only once, and under 4% lies in the top ten. Source material: PBMCs or T cells enriched from blood (not recorded which). The sequence derives from a woman aged 25 to 39 who had been exposed to COVID-19.

The CDR3 here is CASSEISDYGYTF. CDR3 DNA: TGTGCCAGCAGTGAGATTTCCGACTATGGCTACACCTTC. The V call is TRBV6-2 or TRBV6-3, the J call TRBJ1-2, with D hard to call. The V and J ends lost 5 bases and 3 bases respectively, with 10 bases between them. The CDR3 spans 13 residues. Germline V gene lookup returns CDR1 MNHEY and CDR2 SVGEGT.